The next 10 T cell receptor beta chains were all read from a single sample in a study of control samples from healthy donors and cancer patients. Clones were sequenced by immunoSEQ multiplex PCR, and TCRdb holds only the in-frame ones, with some missing. Here the sample spans 150,000 to 200,000 clones, approximately 92% being singletons. The material sequenced was blood. Receptors originate from a man younger than 45 in good health.

The chain joins TRBV27 to TRBJ1-1; no clear D. Between the trimmed V and J ends, which lost 3 bases and 0 bases, there was a span of 8 bases. Germline CDR1 is MNHEY and CDR2 is SMNVEV (reference sequence). The CDR3 has 14 residues. The DNA of the CDR3 is TGTGCCAGCAGTTTTGGCACGCTGAACACTGAAGCTTTCTTT. This gives the protein CASSFGTLNTEAFF.

The V call is TRBV30, the J call TRBJ1-4; D might be TRBD1 (6 bases). Deletions cut 0 bases from V and 5 bases from J, with 10 bases between. The CDR3 covers 14 residues. Per the germline V gene, CDR1 is GTSNPN and CDR2 is SVGIG (reference sequence). The CDR3 sequence is CAWSVGRGNEKLFF. Written as DNA, the CDR3 is TGTGCCTGGAGTGTTGGCAGGGGAAATGAAAAACTGTTTTTT.

The count of this clone is one. J is TRBJ2-7 and V is TRBV6-5; the D is unclear. The V gene lost 3 bases and the J gene lost 2 bases, with 8 bases spanning the gap. Germline CDR1 is MNHEY and CDR2 is SVGAGI. This CDR3 region has 13 residues. CDR3 coding DNA: TGTGCCAGCAGTTATCGGCAGACCTACGAGCAGTACTTC. Translated, it gives CASSYRQTYEQYF.

The chain couples TRBV5-1 to TRBJ1-3; perhaps TRBD1 as D (6 bases). V lost 0 bases to trimming and J lost 0 bases, with 7 bases between them. The CDR3 has 15 residues. CDR1 SGHRS and CDR2 YFSETQ come from the germline V gene. The CDR3 sequence: CASSLETGSGNTIYF. The DNA for the CDR3 is TGCGCCAGCAGCTTGGAGACAGGCTCTGGAAACACCATATATTTT.

The genes are TRBV5-1 and TRBJ2-7; TRBD2 aligns across 7 bases. CDR3 length: 16 amino acids. CDR1 and CDR2 from the germline V gene are SGHRS and YFSETQ. The V gene end was trimmed by 0 bases and the J gene end by 0 bases; junction bases not matched to a gene: 6. CDR3 in DNA: TGCGCCAGCAGCTTGGAAGGCGGGAGCCGCTCCTACGAGCAGTACTTC. Translated: CASSLEGGSRSYEQYF. The full variable domain, completed using reference TRBV5-1 and TRBJ2-7, is KAGVTQTPRYLIKTRGQQVTLSCSPISGHRSVSWYQQTPGQGLQFLFEYFSETQRNKGNFPGRFSGRQFSNSRSEMNVSTLELGDSALYLCASSLEGGSRSYEQYFGPGTRLTVT.

The chain carries TRBV23-1 and TRBJ1-4; D call uncertain. TRBV23-1 is given ORF status, its function remaining uncertain. The V gene lost 6 bases and the J gene lost 5 bases, with 13 bases spanning the gap. The CDR3 consists of 14 residues. The CDR3 reads CASSQHGRNEKLFF. CDR3 in DNA: TGCGCCAGCAGCCAACACGGTCGGAATGAAAAACTGTTTTTT.

The rearrangement uses TRBV5-1 and TRBJ1-2, with 7 bases lining up with TRBD1. CDR1 and CDR2 (germline): SGHRS, YFSETQ. The CDR3 runs 12 residues. Trimming removed 4 bases from V and 8 bases from J; junction bases left unmatched: 5. CDR3 nucleotide sequence: TGCGCCAGCAGCGTCGACAGGGAAGGCTACACCTTC. Its translation: CASSVDREGYTF.

The chain joins TRBV4-1 to TRBJ2-7; D uncertain. The CDR3 is 14 amino acids. Trimming removed 1 base from V and 2 bases from J, with 9 bases in between. Germline V gives CDR1 MGHRA, CDR2 YSYEKL. Written as DNA, the CDR3 is TGCGCCAGCAGCCAAGGGGTGAATGCCTACGAGCAGTACTTC. Its translation: CASSQGVNAYEQYF.

The chain links TRBV15 to TRBJ2-2, with 11 bases lining up with TRBD2. This CDR3 is built from 18 residues. Germline lookup yields CDR1 LNHNV and CDR2 YYDKDF (reference sequence). The V and J ends lost 0 bases and 6 bases, in that order; junction bases with no gene match: 9. The CDR3 region is CATSRDRGSGRAAGELFF. The CDR3 coding sequence is TGTGCCACCAGCAGAGATCGGGGTAGCGGGAGGGCCGCCGGGGAGCTGTTTTTT.

The chain carries TRBV20-1 and TRBJ1-3; no definite D call. Germline values: CDR1 DFQATT, CDR2 SNEGSKA (reference sequence). CDR3 size: 11 residues. V was shortened by 2 bases and J by 4 bases, with 3 bases between the two germline ends. CDR3 protein: CSARQGNTIYF. CDR3 nucleotides: TGCAGTGCTAGACAGGGAAACACCATATATTTT.